This T cell receptor (beta chain) was sequenced in a study of T cells in Graves' hyperthyroidism and ophthalmopathy. The CDR3 runs to 14 residues. The V and J ends lost 5 bases and 8 bases respectively, with 13 bases between them. Germline CDR1 is SGHAT and CDR2 is FQNNGV. With respect to this clonotype: What it binds is not known.

The TCR beta CDR3 regions underwent amplification using RNA transcripts as the source. HTBI primers drove first-round RT-PCR of the TCR CDR3. In TCRdb, the multiplex PCR reads were re-called with MiXCR into one record per CDR3 protein. The data contain a few hundred thousand distinct CDR3 sequences, roughly 20% of them singletons. Study-level results: A model of 13 V-J features distinguished ophthalmopathy from stable hyperthyroidism.

The specimen sequenced was blood. The TCR originated in a young man with Graves' hyperthyroidism. The chain carries TRBV11-2 and TRBJ1-6; D call uncertain. The CDR3 DNA is TGTGCCAGCAGCGAAGAGGAGCCGGATTCACCCCTCCACTTT. As protein: CASSEEEPDSPLHF.